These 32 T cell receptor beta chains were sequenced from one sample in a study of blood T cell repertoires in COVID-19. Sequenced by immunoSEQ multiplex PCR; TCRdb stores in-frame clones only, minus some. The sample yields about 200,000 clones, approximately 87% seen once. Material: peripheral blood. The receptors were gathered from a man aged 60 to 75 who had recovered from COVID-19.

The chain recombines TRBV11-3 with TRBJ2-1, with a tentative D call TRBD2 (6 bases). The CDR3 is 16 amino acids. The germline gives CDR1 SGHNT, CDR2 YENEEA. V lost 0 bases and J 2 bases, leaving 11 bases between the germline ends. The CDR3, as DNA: TGTGCCAGCAGCTTAGAACACGGGAGCACCTACAATGAGCAGTTCTTC. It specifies CASSLEHGSTYNEQFF.

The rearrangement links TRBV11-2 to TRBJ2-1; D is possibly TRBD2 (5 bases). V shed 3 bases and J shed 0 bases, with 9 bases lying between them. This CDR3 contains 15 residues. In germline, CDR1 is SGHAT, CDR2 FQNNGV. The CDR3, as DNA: TGTGCCAGCAGCTTTAGCGAGGTCTCCTACAATGAGCAGTTCTTC. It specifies CASSFSEVSYNEQFF.

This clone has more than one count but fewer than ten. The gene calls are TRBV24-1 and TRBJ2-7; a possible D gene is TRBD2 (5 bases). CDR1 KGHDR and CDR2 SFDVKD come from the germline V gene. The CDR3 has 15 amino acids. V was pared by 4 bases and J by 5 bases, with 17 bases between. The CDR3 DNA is TGTGCCACCAGTGACTCTGGACGTCGGGGAAACGAGCAGTACTTC. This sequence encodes CATSDSGRRGNEQYF.

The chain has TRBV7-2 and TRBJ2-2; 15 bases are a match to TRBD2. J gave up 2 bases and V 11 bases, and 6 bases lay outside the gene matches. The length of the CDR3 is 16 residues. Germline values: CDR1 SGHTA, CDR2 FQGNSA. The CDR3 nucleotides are TGTGCCTCCGGGACTAGCGGGGGGTACAACACCGGGGAGCTGTTTTTT. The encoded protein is CASGTSGGYNTGELFF.

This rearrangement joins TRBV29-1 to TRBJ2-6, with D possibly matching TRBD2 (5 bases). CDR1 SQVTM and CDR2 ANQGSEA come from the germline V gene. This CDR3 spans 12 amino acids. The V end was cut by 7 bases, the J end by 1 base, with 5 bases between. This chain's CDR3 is CSGGSGANVLTF. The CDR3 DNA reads TGCAGCGGAGGGTCTGGGGCCAACGTCCTGACTTTC.

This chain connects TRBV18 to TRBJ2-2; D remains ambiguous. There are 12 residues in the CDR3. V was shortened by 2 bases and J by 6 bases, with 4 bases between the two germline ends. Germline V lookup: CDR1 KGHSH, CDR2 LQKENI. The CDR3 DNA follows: TGTGCCAGCTCACCAGAGGCCGGGGAGCTGTTTTTT. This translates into CASSPEAGELFF. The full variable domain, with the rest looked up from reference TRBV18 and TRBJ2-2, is NAGVMQNPRHLVRRRGQEARLRCSPMKGHSHVYWYRQLPEEGLKFMVYLQKENIIDESGMPKERFSAEFPKEGPSILRIQQVVRGDSAAYFCASSPEAGELFFGEGSRLTVL.

This chain's CDR3 is CASSVQGLLDEQYF. DNA for the CDR3: TGTGCCAGTAGTGTACAGGGTTTATTGGACGAGCAGTACTTC. The chain couples TRBV19 to TRBJ2-7; a weak D match, TRBD1 (6 bases). CDR1 is LNHDA and CDR2 is SQIVND in the germline V gene (reference sequence). Trimming removed 5 bases at V and 5 bases at J, with 16 bases between. CDR3 size: 14 residues. Supplemented by reference TRBV19 and TRBJ2-7, the full variable domain reads DGGITQSPKYLFRKEGQNVTLSCEQNLNHDAMYWYRQDPGQGLRLIYYSQIVNDFQKGDIAEGYSVSREKKESFPLTVTSAQKNPTAFYLCASSVQGLLDEQYFGPGTRLTVT.

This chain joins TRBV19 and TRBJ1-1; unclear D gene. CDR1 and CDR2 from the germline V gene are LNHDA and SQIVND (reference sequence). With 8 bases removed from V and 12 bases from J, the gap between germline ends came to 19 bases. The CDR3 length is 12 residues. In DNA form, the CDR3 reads TGTGCCAGTTTCGGGAGATCACTAGGTTCTTTCTTT. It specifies CASFGRSLGSFF.

The CDR3 loop reads CATSRVLASNYGYTF. Here the CDR3 DNA reads TGTGCCACCAGCAGAGTATTGGCATCTAACTATGGCTACACCTTC. The rearrangement links TRBV15 to TRBJ1-2; D is uncertain. V was clipped by 1 base and J by 0 bases, with 9 bases between them. Germline CDR1 LNHNV, CDR2 YYDKDF (reference sequence). CDR3 length equals 15 residues.

The CDR3 DNA reads TGTGCCAGTAGCCTCCTAGGGGTGGCGCCCGACTCCTACAATGAGCAGTTCTTC. Its protein is CASSLLGVAPDSYNEQFF. The chain combines TRBV19 with TRBJ2-1, with a possible D match to TRBD1 (5 bases). V was clipped by 6 bases and J by 0 bases, with 21 bases between them. The CDR3 is made up of 18 amino acids. Per the germline V gene, CDR1 is LNHDA and CDR2 is SQIVND (reference sequence).

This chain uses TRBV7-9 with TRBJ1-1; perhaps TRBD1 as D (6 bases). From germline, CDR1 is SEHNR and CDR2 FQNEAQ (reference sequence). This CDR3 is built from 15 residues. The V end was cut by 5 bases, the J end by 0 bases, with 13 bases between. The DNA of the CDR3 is TGTGCCAGCAGCCTGGGACACCCGGTGAACACTGAAGCTTTCTTT. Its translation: CASSLGHPVNTEAFF.

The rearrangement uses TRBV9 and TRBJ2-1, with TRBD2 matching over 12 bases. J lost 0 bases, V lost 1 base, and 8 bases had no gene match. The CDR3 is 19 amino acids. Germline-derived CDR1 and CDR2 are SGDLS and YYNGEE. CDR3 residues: CASSVQLAGGASSYNEQFF. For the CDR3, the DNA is TGTGCCAGCAGCGTACAGCTAGCGGGAGGGGCTAGCTCCTACAATGAGCAGTTCTTC. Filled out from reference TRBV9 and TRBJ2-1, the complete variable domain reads DSGVTQTPKHLITATGQRVTLRCSPRSGDLSVYWYQQSLDQGLQFLIQYYNGEERAKGNILERFSAQQFPDLHSELNLSSLELGDSALYFCASSVQLAGGASSYNEQFFGPGTRLTVL.

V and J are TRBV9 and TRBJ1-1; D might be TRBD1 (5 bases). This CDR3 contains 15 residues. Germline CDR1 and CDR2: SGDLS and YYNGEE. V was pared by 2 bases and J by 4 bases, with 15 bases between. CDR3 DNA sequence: TGTGCCAGCAGCGTGGCGCCAGGGTCTAGCACTGAAGCTTTCTTT. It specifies CASSVAPGSSTEAFF.

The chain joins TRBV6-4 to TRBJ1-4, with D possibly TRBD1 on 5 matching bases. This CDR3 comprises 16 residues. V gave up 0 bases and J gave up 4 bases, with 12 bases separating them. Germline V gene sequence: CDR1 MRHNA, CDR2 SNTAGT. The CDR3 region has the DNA TGTGCCAGCAGTGACTCGAAGCGGGGGTTTAATGAAAAACTGTTTTTT. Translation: CASSDSKRGFNEKLFF.

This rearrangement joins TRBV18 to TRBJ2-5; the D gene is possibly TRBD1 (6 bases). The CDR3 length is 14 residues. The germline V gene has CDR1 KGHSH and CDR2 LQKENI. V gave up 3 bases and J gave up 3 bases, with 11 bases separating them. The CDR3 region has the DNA TGTGCCAGCTCACCTAATCGACAGGAAGAGACCCAGTACTTC. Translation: CASSPNRQEETQYF.

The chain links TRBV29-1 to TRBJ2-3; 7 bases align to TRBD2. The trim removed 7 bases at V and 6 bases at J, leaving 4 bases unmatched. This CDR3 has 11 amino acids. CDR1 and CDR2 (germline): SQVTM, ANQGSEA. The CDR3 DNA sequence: TGCAGCGGCAGGGAGGGGGATACGCAGTATTTT. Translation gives CSGREGDTQYF.

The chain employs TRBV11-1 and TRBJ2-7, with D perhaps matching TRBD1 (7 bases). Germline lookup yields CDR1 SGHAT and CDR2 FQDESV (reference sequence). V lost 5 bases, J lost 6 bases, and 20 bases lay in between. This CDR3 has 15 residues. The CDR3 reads CASSPQGERVSEQYF. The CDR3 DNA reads TGTGCCAGCAGCCCCCAGGGGGAGCGGGTGAGCGAGCAGTACTTC.

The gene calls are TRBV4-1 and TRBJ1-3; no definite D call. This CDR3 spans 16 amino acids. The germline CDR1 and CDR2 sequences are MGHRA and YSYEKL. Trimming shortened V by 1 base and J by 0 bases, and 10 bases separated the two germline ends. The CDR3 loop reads CASSQGRGSSGNTIYF. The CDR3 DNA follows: TGCGCCAGCAGCCAAGGGAGAGGCAGCTCTGGAAACACCATATATTTT.

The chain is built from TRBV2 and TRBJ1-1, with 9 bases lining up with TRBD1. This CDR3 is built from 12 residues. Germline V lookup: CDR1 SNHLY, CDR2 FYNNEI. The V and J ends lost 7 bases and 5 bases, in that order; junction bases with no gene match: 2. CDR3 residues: CASMGQGTEAFF. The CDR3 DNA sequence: TGTGCCAGCATGGGACAGGGAACTGAAGCTTTCTTT.

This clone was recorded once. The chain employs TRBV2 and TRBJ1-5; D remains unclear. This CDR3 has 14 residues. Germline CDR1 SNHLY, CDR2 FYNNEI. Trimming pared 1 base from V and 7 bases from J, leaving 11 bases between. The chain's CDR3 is CASSEEARVQPQHF. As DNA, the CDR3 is TGTGCCAGCAGTGAAGAAGCGCGAGTACAGCCCCAGCATTTT. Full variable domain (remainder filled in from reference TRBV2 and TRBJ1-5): EPEVTQTPSHQVTQMGQEVILRCVPISNHLYFYWYRQILGQKVEFLVSFYNNEISEKSEIFDDQFSVERPDGSNFTLKIRSTKLEDSAMYFCASSEEARVQPQHFGDGTRLSIL.

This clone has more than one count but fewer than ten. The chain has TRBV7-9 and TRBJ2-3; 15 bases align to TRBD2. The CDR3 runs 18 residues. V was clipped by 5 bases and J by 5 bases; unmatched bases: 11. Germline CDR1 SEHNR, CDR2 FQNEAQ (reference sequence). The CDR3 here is CASSPRGTSGRKIDTQYF. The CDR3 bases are TGTGCCAGCAGCCCGCGTGGGACTAGCGGGAGGAAAATAGATACGCAGTATTTT.

CDR3 amino acids: CASSQGPRDRNWMNTEAFF. The CDR3 bases are TGTGCCAGCAGCCAAGGTCCGCGGGACAGAAACTGGATGAACACTGAAGCTTTCTTT. The chain links TRBV3-1 (or the pseudogene TRBV3-2) to TRBJ1-1; TRBD1 agrees at 7 bases. The CDR3 runs to 19 residues. Losses at the gene ends were 1 base for V and 0 bases for J; bases not matched to a gene: 14. The germline V gene has CDR1 LGHDT and CDR2 YNNKEL (reference sequence).

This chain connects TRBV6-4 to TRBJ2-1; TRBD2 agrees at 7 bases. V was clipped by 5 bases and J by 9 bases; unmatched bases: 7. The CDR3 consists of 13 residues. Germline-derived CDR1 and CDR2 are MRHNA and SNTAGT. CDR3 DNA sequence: TGTGCCAGCAGTCTGGAAACGGGAGGTGAGCAGTTCTTC. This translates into CASSLETGGEQFF.

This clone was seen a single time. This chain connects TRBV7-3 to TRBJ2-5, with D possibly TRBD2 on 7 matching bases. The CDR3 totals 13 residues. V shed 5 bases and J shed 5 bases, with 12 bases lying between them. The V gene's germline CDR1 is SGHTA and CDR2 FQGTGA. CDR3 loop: CASSPGGPETQYF. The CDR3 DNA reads TGTGCCAGCAGCCCGGGGGGCCCGGAGACCCAGTACTTC. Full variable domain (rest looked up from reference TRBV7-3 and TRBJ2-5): GAGVSQTPSNKVTEKGKYVELRCDPISGHTALYWYRQSLGQGPEFLIYFQGTGAADDSGLPNDRFFAVRPEGSVSTLKIQRTERGDSAVYLCASSPGGPETQYFGPGTRLLVL.

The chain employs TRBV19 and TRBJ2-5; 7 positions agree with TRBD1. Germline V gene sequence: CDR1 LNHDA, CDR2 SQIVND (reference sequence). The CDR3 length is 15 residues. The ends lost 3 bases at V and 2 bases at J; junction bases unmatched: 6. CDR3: CASSMAGRGQETQYF. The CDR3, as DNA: TGTGCCAGTAGTATGGCTGGCAGGGGGCAAGAGACCCAGTACTTC.

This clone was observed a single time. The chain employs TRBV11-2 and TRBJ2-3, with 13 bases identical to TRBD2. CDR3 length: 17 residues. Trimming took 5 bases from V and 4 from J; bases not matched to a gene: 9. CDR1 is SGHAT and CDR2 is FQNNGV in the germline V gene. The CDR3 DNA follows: TGTGCCAGCAGCCCCAGGACTAGCGGGAGATCCGCAGATACGCAGTATTTT. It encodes CASSPRTSGRSADTQYF. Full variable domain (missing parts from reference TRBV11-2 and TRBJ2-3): EAGVAQSPRYKIIEKRQSVAFWCNPISGHATLYWYQQILGQGPKLLIQFQNNGVVDDSQLPKDRFSAERLKGVDSTLKIQPAKLEDSAVYLCASSPRTSGRSADTQYFGPGTRLTVL.

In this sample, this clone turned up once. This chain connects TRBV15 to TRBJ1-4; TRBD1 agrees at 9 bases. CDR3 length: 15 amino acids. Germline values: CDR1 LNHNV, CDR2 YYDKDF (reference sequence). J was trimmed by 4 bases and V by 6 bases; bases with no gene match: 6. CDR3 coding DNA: TGTGCCACCAGGACAGGGGGACTCGGTAATGAAAAACTGTTTTTT. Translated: CATRTGGLGNEKLFF.

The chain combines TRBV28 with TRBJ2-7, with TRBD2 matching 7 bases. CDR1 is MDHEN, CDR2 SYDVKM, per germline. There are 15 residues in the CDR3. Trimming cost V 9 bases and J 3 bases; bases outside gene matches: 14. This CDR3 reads CASSSYPGGNYEQYF. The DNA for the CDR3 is TGTGCCAGTTCCTCTTATCCGGGAGGTAACTACGAGCAGTACTTC.

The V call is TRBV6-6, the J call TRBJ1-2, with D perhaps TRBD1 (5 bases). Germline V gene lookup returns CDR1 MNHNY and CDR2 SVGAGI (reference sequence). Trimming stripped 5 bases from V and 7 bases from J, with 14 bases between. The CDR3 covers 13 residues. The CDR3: CASSLIGARGYTF. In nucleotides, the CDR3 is TGTGCCAGCAGTCTGATAGGGGCGCGTGGCTACACCTTC.

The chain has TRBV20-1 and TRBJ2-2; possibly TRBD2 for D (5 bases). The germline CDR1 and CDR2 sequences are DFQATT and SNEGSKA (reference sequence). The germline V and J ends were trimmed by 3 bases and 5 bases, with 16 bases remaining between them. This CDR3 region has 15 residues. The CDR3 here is CSASVGSGGTGELFF. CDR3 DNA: TGCAGTGCTAGTGTCGGGTCTGGCGGGACCGGGGAGCTGTTTTTT.

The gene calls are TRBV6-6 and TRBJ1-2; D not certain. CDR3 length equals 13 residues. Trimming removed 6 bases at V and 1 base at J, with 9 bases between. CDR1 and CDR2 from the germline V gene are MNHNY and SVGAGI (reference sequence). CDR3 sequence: CASRLRINYGYTF. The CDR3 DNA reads TGTGCCAGCAGACTAAGAATTAACTATGGCTACACCTTC.

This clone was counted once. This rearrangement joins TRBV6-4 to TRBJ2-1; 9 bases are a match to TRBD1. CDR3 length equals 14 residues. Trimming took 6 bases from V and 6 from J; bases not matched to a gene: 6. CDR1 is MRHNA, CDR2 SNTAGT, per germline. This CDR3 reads CASREQGAANEQFF. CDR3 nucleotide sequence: TGTGCCAGCAGAGAACAGGGGGCGGCCAATGAGCAGTTCTTC.